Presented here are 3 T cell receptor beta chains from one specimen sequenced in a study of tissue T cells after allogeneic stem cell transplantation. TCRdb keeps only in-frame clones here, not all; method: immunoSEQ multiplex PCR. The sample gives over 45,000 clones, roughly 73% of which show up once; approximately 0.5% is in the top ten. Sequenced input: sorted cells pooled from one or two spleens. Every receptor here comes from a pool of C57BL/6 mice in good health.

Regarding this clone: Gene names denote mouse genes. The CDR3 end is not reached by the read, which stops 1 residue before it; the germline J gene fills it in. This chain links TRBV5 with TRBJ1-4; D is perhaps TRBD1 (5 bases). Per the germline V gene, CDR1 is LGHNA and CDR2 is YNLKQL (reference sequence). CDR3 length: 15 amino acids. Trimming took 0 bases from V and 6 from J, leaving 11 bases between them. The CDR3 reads CASSQDGRDDERLFF. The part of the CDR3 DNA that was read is TGTGCCAGCAGCCAAGATGGCAGGGATGACGAAAGATTATTT.

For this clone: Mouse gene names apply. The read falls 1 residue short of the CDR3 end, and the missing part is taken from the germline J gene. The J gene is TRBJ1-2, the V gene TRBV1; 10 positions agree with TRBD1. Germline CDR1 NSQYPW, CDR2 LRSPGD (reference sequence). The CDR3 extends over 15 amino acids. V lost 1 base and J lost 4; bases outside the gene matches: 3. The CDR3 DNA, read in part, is TGCACCTGCAGTGCAGGGGGACAGGGGTCCTCCGACTACACC. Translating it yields CTCSAGGQGSSDYT. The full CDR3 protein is CTCSAGGQGSSDYTF.

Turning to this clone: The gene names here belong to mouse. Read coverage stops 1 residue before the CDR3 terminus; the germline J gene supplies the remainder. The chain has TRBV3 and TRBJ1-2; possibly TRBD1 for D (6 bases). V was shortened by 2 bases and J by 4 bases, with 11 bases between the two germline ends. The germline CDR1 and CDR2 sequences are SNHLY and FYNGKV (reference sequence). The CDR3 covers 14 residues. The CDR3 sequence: CASSLRGGLSDYTF. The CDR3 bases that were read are TGTGCCAGCAGCTTAAGAGGGGGGCTCTCCGACTACACC. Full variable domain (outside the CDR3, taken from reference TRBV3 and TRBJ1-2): GPKVLQIPSHQIIDMGQMVTLNCDPVSNHLYFYWYKQILGQQMEFLVNFYNGKVMEKSKLFKDQFSVERPDGSYFTLKIQPTALEDSAVYFCASSLRGGLSDYTFGSGTRLLVI.